Included here is one T cell receptor beta chain sequence, with context. The antigen it recognizes is unknown. No much larger clone exists at a distance of one base, and base qualities are not known. The data originate from a study of identical twins (dated by TCRdb to about 2016). In terms of the full investigation: To test whether fetal clonotypes persist, the study used deep sequencing on TCR alpha and beta repertoires from monozygotic twins, unrelated adults of various ages, and cord blood. Replicate twin experiments were performed at different times using different library preparation protocols to rule out contamination.

Study-level results and caveats: In beta out-of-frame sequences, excess twin sharing was weaker, because having fewer shared sequences lowered the signal-to-noise ratio. Because the same donors could not be followed over many years, the conclusions depended on cross-sectional statistical analysis. In monozygotic twins, recombination models systematically underestimated out-of-frame TCR alpha sharing, but the models matched the sharing seen between unrelated individuals. Abundant cord blood beta clonotypes carried fewer insertions; young adult naive repertoires showed a weaker similar trend, while memory repertoires showed none. Compared with coincidental sharing between unrelated individuals, an excess of low generation-probability sequences was observed among out-of-frame TCR alpha sequences shared between twins. Zero-insertion analyses could be partly confounded by invariant T cells such as MAIT and iNKT, although diverse VJ usage argued against such confounding for most clonotypes.

Library generation was performed with 5' RACE. The listed sequencing device is Illumina HiSeq 2000. Template switching introduced a universal primer binding site; the final cDNA contained a unique molecular identifier, enabling accurate counting of TCR cDNA molecules. Specific primers in the conserved constant-segment region were used to synthesize first-strand cDNA for the TCR alpha and beta chains. To control for contamination, every cDNA library was double barcoded, receiving both a SMART-Mk sample barcode and Illumina barcodes. TruSeq adapter sequences, together with Illumina sample barcodes, were added in two successive PCR steps. Sequencing of the TCR alpha and beta cDNA libraries was done on the Illumina HiSeq platform using custom primers. Under the source paper's analysis protocol: Raw reads were processed with MiGEC to extract unique molecular identifiers, and MiXCR was used to determine CDR3 positions. Recombination models were inferred per individual with the repgenHMM and IGoR tools using an EM algorithm. The tcR package in R was used for shared clonotype analysis, with sharing normalized by the product of cloneset sizes. To study raw recombination free of thymic and clonal selection effects, out-of-frame nonproductive sequences were analyzed. Through fastp at Q25 and MiXCR, TCRdb rebuilt clones from the public reads, retaining in-frame beta chains. Entries that share a CDR3 protein sequence are merged under the most common genes and DNA. The V and J calls come from TCRdb's annotation, not from the publication. A total of some 900,000 distinct CDR3 sequences appear in this sample, about 12% of them only once. Together, the top ten hold around 1.6% of the sample.

The CDR3 numbers 15 residues from cysteine through phenylalanine. The entry retains the CDR3 DNA only, 45 bases that are in frame from base 1. V lost 2 bases and J lost 0 bases; the stretch between them is 8 bases long. CDR1 and CDR2 are read off the germline V gene as SQVTM and ANQGSEA. Only healthy Caucasian donors were included. The twin cohort comprised three pairs of female monozygotic twins, all aged about 18 to 29 years. The RNA used for TCR libraries was isolated from peripheral blood mononuclear cells. The sample was also reused in another study, on yellow fever vaccine responses in identical twins. The second publication reports: According to the authors, in identical twins the way T cells responded to vaccination appeared partly convergent and partly personalized. The study precisely tracked vaccine-responding T cell clones in identical twins.

The chain is encoded by TRBV29-1 joined to TRBJ2-6, with the D gene call left open. This sequence was found in a woman between 18 and 30 years old in good health. Sequenced sample: PBMCs. The CDR3 reads CSVEPQRSGANVLTF. The nucleotide sequence reads as follows: TGCAGCGTTGAACCCCAGCGCTCTGGGGCCAACGTCCTGACTTTC. Reference TRBV29-1 and TRBJ2-6 proteins supply the regions before and after the CDR3; the full variable domain is: SAVISQKPSRDICQRGTSLTIQCQVDSQVTMMFWYRQQPGQSLTLIATANQGSEATYESGFVIDKFPISRPNLTFSTLTVSNMSPEDSSIYLCSVEPQRSGANVLTFGAGSRLTVL.